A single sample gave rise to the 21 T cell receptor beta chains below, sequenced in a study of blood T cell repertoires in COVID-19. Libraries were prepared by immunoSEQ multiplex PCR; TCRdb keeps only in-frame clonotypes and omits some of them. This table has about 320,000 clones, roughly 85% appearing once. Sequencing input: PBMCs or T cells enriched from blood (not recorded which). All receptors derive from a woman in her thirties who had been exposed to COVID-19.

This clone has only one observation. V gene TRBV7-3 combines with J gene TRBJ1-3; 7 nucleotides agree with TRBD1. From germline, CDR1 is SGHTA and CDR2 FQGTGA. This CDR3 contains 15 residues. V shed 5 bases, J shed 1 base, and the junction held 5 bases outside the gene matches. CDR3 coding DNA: TGTGCCAGCAGCACGACAGGGTTGTCTGGAAACACCATATATTTT. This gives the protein CASSTTGLSGNTIYF.

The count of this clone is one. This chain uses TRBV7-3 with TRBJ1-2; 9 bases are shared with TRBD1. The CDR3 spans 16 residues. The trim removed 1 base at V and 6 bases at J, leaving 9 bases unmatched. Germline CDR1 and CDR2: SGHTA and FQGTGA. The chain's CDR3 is CASSLRGRTGEHGYTF. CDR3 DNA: TGTGCCAGCAGCTTAAGGGGGCGGACAGGGGAACATGGCTACACCTTC.

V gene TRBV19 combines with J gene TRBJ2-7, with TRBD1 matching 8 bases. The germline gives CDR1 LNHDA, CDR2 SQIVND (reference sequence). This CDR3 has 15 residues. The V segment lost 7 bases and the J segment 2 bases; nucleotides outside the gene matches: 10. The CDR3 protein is CASTDRGTKPYEQYF. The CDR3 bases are TGTGCCAGTACCGACAGGGGCACTAAACCCTACGAGCAGTACTTC. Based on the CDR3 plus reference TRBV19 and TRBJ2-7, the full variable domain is DGGITQSPKYLFRKEGQNVTLSCEQNLNHDAMYWYRQDPGQGLRLIYYSQIVNDFQKGDIAEGYSVSREKKESFPLTVTSAQKNPTAFYLCASTDRGTKPYEQYFGPGTRLTVT.

The CDR3 region has the DNA TGTGCCAGCAGCTCCCGTCAGGTCGAAGCTTTCTTT. Its protein is CASSSRQVEAFF. V is TRBV6-2 or TRBV6-3 and J is TRBJ1-1; D is unclear. Germline CDR1 and CDR2: MNHEY and SVGEGT. CDR3 length: 12 amino acids. V lost 6 bases and J 8 bases, leaving 13 bases between the germline ends.

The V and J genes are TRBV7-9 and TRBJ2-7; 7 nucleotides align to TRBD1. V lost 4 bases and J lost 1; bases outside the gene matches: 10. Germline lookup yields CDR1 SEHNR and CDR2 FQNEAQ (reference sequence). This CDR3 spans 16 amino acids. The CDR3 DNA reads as TGTGCCAGCAGCTCCGCTTCGGGACAGCCGTCCTACGAGCAGTACTTC. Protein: CASSSASGQPSYEQYF.

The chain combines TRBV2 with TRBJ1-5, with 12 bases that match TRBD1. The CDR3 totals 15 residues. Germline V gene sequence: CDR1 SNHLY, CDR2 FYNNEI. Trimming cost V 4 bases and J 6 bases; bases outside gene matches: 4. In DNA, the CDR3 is TGTGCCAGCAGTGGTGGGACAGGGGGCGGTCAGCCCCAGCATTTT. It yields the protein CASSGGTGGGQPQHF.

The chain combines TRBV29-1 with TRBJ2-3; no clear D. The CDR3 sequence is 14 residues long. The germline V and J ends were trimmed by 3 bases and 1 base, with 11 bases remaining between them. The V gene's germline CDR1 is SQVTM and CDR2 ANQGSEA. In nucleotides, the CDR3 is TGCAGCGTTGACCTGAGCGTAGGCACAGATACGCAGTATTTT. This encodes CSVDLSVGTDTQYF.

CDR3 nucleotides: TGTGCCAGCAGCGCCGGGACAGGGGATTATCAGCCCCAGCATTTT. It is translated as CASSAGTGDYQPQHF. J is TRBJ1-5 and V is TRBV5-6, with TRBD1 identical over 10 bases. After removal of 4 bases from V and 5 bases from J, the junction contained 6 bases not matched to a gene. The V gene's germline CDR1 is SGHDT and CDR2 YYEEEE. The CDR3 is made up of 15 amino acids.

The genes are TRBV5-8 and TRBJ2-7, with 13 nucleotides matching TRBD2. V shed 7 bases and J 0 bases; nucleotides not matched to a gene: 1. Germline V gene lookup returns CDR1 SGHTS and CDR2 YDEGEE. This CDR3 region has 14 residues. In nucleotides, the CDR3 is TGTGCCAGCGGACTAGCGGGAGCCTCCTACGAGCAGTACTTC. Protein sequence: CASGLAGASYEQYF.

The CDR3 region has the DNA TGTGCCACCGGTAGCGGGAGGTCCTTCGGCAATGAGCAGTTCTTC. Protein sequence: CATGSGRSFGNEQFF. J is TRBJ2-1 and V is TRBV19; 10 nucleotides align to TRBD2. This CDR3 is 15 amino acids long. V shed 10 bases and J 6 bases; nucleotides not matched to a gene: 12. Germline CDR1 LNHDA, CDR2 SQIVND (reference sequence).

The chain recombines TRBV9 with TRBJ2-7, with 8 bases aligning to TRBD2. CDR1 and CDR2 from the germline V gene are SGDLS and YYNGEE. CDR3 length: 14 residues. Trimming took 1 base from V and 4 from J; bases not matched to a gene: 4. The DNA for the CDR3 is TGTGCCAGCAGCGTAAATAGCGGGGCGTACGAGCAGTACTTC. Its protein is CASSVNSGAYEQYF.

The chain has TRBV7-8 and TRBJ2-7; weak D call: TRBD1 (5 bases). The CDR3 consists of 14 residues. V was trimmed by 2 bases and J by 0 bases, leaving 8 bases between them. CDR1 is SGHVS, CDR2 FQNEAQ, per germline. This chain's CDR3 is CASSLTTVSYEQYF. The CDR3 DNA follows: TGTGCCAGCAGCTTAACGACAGTCTCCTACGAGCAGTACTTC. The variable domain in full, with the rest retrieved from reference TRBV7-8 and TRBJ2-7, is GAGVSQSPRYKVAKRGQDVALRCDPISGHVSLFWYQQALGQGPEFLTYFQNEAQLDKSGLPSDRFFAERPEGSVSTLKIQRTQQEDSAVYLCASSLTTVSYEQYFGPGTRLTVT.

The CDR3 spells CASRGTSGTYNEQFF. The CDR3 DNA follows: TGCGCCAGCAGGGGGACTAGCGGGACATACAATGAGCAGTTCTTC. The chain joins TRBV5-1 to TRBJ2-1; TRBD2 agrees at 13 bases. The CDR3 totals 15 residues. The ends lost 5 bases at V and 4 bases at J; junction bases unmatched: 3. Per the germline V gene, CDR1 is SGHRS and CDR2 is YFSETQ.

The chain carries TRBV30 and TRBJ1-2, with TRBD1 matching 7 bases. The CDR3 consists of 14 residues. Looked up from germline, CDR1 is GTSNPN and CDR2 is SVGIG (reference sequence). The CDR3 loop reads CALDRTGLDYGYTF. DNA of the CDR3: TGTGCTTTGGACAGGACTGGTTTGGACTATGGCTACACCTTC.

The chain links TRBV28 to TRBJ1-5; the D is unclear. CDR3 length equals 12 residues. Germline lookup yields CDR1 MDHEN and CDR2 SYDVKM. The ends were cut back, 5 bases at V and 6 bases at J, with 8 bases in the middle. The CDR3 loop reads CASSVRFQPQHF. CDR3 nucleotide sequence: TGTGCCAGCAGTGTCAGATTTCAGCCCCAGCATTTT.

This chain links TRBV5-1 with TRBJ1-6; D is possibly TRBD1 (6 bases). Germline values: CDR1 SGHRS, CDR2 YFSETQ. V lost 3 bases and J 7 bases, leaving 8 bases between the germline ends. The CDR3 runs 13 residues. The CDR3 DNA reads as TGCGCCAGCAGCTCGGACAGAAATTCACCCCTCCACTTT. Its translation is CASSSDRNSPLHF.

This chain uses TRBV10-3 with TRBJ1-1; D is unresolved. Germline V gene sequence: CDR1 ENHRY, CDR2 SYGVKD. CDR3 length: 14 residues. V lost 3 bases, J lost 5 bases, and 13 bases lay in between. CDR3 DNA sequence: TGTGCCATCAGTGATTACAGACGGATAACTGAAGCTTTCTTT. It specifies CAISDYRRITEAFF.

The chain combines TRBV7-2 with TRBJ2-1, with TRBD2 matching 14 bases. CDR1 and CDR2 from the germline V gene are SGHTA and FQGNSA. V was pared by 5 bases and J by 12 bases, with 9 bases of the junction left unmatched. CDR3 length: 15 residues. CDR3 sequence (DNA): TGTGCCAGCAGCCCCCGACTAGCGGGGGGGCCTAGGCAGTTCTTC. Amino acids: CASSPRLAGGPRQFF.

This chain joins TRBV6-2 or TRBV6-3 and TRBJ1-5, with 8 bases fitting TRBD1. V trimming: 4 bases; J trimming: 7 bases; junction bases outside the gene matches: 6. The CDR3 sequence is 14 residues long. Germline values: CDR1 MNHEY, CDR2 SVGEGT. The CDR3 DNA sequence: TGTGCCAGCAGTTCGGACAGGGAAGGCCAGCCCCAGCATTTT. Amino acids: CASSSDREGQPQHF.

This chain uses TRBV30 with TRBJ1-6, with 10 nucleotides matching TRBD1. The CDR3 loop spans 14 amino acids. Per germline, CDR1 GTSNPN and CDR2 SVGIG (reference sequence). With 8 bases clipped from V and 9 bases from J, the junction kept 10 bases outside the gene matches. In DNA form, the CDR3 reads TGTGCCGGGGACAGGGGTCAGAACCTTTCACCCCTCCACTTT. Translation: CAGDRGQNLSPLHF.

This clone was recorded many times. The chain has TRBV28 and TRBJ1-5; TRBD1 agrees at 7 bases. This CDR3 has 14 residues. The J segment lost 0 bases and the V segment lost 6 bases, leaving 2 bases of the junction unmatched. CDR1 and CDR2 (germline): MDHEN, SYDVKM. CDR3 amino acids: CASRQGYSNQPQHF. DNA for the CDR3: TGTGCCAGCAGACAGGGGTATAGCAATCAGCCCCAGCATTTT.